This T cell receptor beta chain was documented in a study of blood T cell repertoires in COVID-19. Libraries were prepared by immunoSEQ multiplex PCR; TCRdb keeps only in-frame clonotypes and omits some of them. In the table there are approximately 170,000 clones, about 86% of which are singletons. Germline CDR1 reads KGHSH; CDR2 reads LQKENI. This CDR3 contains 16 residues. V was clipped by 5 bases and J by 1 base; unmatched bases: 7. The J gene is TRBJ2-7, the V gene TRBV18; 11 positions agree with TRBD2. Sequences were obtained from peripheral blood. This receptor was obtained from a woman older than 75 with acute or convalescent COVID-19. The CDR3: CASSSATSGASYEQYF. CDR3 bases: TGTGCCAGCTCATCAGCGACTAGCGGGGCGTCCTACGAGCAGTACTTC.